The rows below give T cell receptor beta chains drawn from one sample of a study of STAT3 mutations in large granular lymphocyte leukemia. Profiling relied on immunoSEQ multiplex PCR, and the TCRdb table lists in-frame clones only, not all of them. Among about 15,000 clones listed, 84% were seen once. The sample was peripheral blood mononuclear cells. All receptors come from a man aged 45-65 years with T-cell large granular lymphocyte leukemia. Some clones in this sample may be carry-over from other donors' samples. The CDR3 runs from the conserved cysteine through the conserved F or W. Fields, in order: J gene, V gene, D gene, clone size, CDR3 DNA, CDR3 protein. A D gene is named only where the DNA matches it firmly. The size of a clone is reported for some rows only, either as once, few or many, or as a class for expanded clones.

j_call: TRBJ2-5
v_call: TRBV28
d_call: TRBD2
clone_size: -
cdr3_nt: TGTGCCAGCAGGGGCGGGAGCTCAGGGACCCAGTACTTC
cdr3_aa: CASRGGSSGTQYF

j_call: TRBJ1-2
v_call: TRBV27
d_call: -
clone_size: -
cdr3_nt: TGTGCCAGCAGTCCATTCATGGCGGGTGGCTACACCTTC
cdr3_aa: CASSPFMAGGYTF

j_call: TRBJ1-1
v_call: TRBV5-1
d_call: TRBD1
clone_size: -
cdr3_nt: TGCGCCAGCAGCTTGGTGGGCAGGGGGCCCGATGAAGCTTTCTTT
cdr3_aa: CASSLVGRGPDEAFF

j_call: TRBJ2-5
v_call: TRBV4-1
d_call: -
clone_size: -
cdr3_nt: TGCGCCAGCAGCCAAGAAAGACTCAAAGAGGGGGAGACCCAGTACTTC
cdr3_aa: CASSQERLKEGETQYF

j_call: TRBJ2-1
v_call: TRBV11-2
d_call: -
clone_size: -
cdr3_nt: TGTGCCAGCAGCTTCCACAATGAGCAGTTCTTC
cdr3_aa: CASSFHNEQFF

j_call: TRBJ1-4
v_call: TRBV19
d_call: TRBD1
clone_size: -
cdr3_nt: TGTGCCAGTGGACAGGGGTTTAATGAAAAACTGTTTTTT
cdr3_aa: CASGQGFNEKLFF

j_call: TRBJ1-5
v_call: TRBV18
d_call: TRBD1
clone_size: -
cdr3_nt: TGTGCCAGCTCACCACCTCTCGGGACAGGGGGCAATCAGCCCCAGCATTTT
cdr3_aa: CASSPPLGTGGNQPQHF

j_call: TRBJ1-2
v_call: TRBV7-2
d_call: -
clone_size: once
cdr3_nt: TGTGCCAGCAGCTTAAGATCGGCGGGCTATGGCTACACCTTC
cdr3_aa: CASSLRSAGYGYTF

j_call: TRBJ2-3
v_call: TRBV5-1
d_call: TRBD2
clone_size: -
cdr3_nt: TGCGCCAGCAGCTTGGCCAGGGGACTAGGCACAGATACGCAGTATTTT
cdr3_aa: CASSLARGLGTDTQYF

j_call: TRBJ1-1
v_call: TRBV11-3
d_call: -
clone_size: -
cdr3_nt: TGTGCCAGCAGTTTAGACAGTAACACTGAAGCTTTCTTT
cdr3_aa: CASSLDSNTEAFF

j_call: TRBJ2-5
v_call: TRBV9
d_call: -
clone_size: -
cdr3_nt: TGTGCCAGCAGCGTAGGCGGCGGGGGCGAGACCCAGTACTTC
cdr3_aa: CASSVGGGGETQYF

j_call: TRBJ2-3
v_call: TRBV15
d_call: TRBD2
clone_size: -
cdr3_nt: TGTGCCACCAGCAGAGAAGCTAGCGGGTACACAGATACGCAGTATTTT
cdr3_aa: CATSREASGYTDTQYF

j_call: TRBJ1-2
v_call: TRBV6-1
d_call: TRBD1
clone_size: -
cdr3_nt: TGTGCCAGCACCGAGCCGGGACAGATCAATGGCTACACCTTC
cdr3_aa: CASTEPGQINGYTF

j_call: TRBJ2-7
v_call: TRBV4-3
d_call: TRBD1
clone_size: -
cdr3_nt: TGCGCCAGCAGCCAAGCTCCGGCGGCACAGGGGGCGTACGAGCAGTACTTC
cdr3_aa: CASSQAPAAQGAYEQYF

j_call: TRBJ1-1
v_call: TRBV5-1
d_call: -
clone_size: -
cdr3_nt: TGCGCCAGCAGCTTGGACAGGTACGCGGCTTTCTTT
cdr3_aa: CASSLDRYAAFF

j_call: TRBJ1-1
v_call: TRBV6-1
d_call: -
clone_size: -
cdr3_nt: TGTGCCAGCAGTGACCCCGTGGGACATCTGAACACTGAAGCTTTCTTT
cdr3_aa: CASSDPVGHLNTEAFF

j_call: TRBJ2-1
v_call: TRBV10-3
d_call: TRBD2
clone_size: -
cdr3_nt: TGCGCCATCAGCGGGGAGGCAGATGAGCAGTTCTTC
cdr3_aa: CAISGEADEQFF

j_call: TRBJ2-7
v_call: TRBV30
d_call: -
clone_size: -
cdr3_nt: TGTGCCTGGAGTGTAGGTGTAGCTGGGAAAAGTTGGTACTTC
cdr3_aa: CAWSVGVAGKSWYF

j_call: TRBJ2-7
v_call: TRBV9
d_call: TRBD1
clone_size: -
cdr3_nt: TGTGCCAGCAGCACCGGACAGGGGATCTCCTACGAGCAGTACTTC
cdr3_aa: CASSTGQGISYEQYF

j_call: TRBJ2-7
v_call: TRBV19
d_call: -
clone_size: -
cdr3_nt: TGTGCCAGTAGTATCCTAGTGGGGAACTACGAGCAGTACTTC
cdr3_aa: CASSILVGNYEQYF

j_call: TRBJ2-7
v_call: TRBV10-3
d_call: TRBD2
clone_size: -
cdr3_nt: TGTGCCATCAGTGACTGGGATAGCGGGGGATTTACCTACGAGCAGTACTTC
cdr3_aa: CAISDWDSGGFTYEQYF

j_call: TRBJ2-7
v_call: TRBV5-1
d_call: -
clone_size: -
cdr3_nt: TGCGCCAGCGGAAGTGGGGGCGCGGGTAGGGAGGGCGAGCAGTACTTC
cdr3_aa: CASGSGGAGREGEQYF

j_call: TRBJ2-3
v_call: TRBV9
d_call: TRBD2
clone_size: -
cdr3_nt: TGTGCCAGCAGCGTATCGGCGGGAGGTGCAAATACGCAGTATTTT
cdr3_aa: CASSVSAGGANTQYF

j_call: TRBJ1-6
v_call: TRBV9
d_call: -
clone_size: -
cdr3_nt: TGTGCCAGCAGCCCCCACCTGAGCTCCTATAATTCACCCCTCCACTTT
cdr3_aa: CASSPHLSSYNSPLHF

j_call: TRBJ1-4
v_call: TRBV4-3
d_call: -
clone_size: -
cdr3_nt: TGCGCCAGCAGCCAAGAATTGATAACTAATGAAAAACTGTTTTTT
cdr3_aa: CASSQELITNEKLFF

j_call: TRBJ2-3
v_call: TRBV5-1
d_call: TRBD2
clone_size: -
cdr3_nt: TGCGCCAGCAGCCCCGGACTAGCGGGGGCCAGGGTAGATACGCAGTATTTT
cdr3_aa: CASSPGLAGARVDTQYF

j_call: TRBJ1-2
v_call: TRBV29-1
d_call: TRBD1
clone_size: -
cdr3_nt: TGCAGCGTACGGACAGGCCCTTTGAAAGGCTACACCTTC
cdr3_aa: CSVRTGPLKGYTF

j_call: TRBJ2-2
v_call: TRBV19
d_call: -
clone_size: few
cdr3_nt: TGTGCCGCCGAAATTACCAGCGGGGAGCTGTTTTTT
cdr3_aa: CAAEITSGELFF

j_call: TRBJ1-2
v_call: TRBV30
d_call: -
clone_size: -
cdr3_nt: TGTGCCTGGAGTGTTCAAGCGAACTATGGCTACACCTTC
cdr3_aa: CAWSVQANYGYTF

j_call: TRBJ2-3
v_call: TRBV27
d_call: TRBD1
clone_size: -
cdr3_nt: TGTGCCAGCAGCCGACGGGACAGGGGAACAGATACGCAGTATTTT
cdr3_aa: CASSRRDRGTDTQYF

j_call: TRBJ2-5
v_call: TRBV13
d_call: TRBD2
clone_size: -
cdr3_nt: TGTGCCAGCAGCCAGGGACTAGCGGGGGGGATGGAGACCCAGTACTTC
cdr3_aa: CASSQGLAGGMETQYF

j_call: TRBJ1-2
v_call: TRBV7-3
d_call: TRBD1
clone_size: once
cdr3_nt: TGTGCCAGCAGCCCAGGACAGGGGACCTATGGCTACACCTTC
cdr3_aa: CASSPGQGTYGYTF

j_call: TRBJ2-5
v_call: TRBV5-1
d_call: TRBD1
clone_size: -
cdr3_nt: TGCGCCAGCAGCTTGGAGGGACAGGGGGGGGAGACCCAGTACTTC
cdr3_aa: CASSLEGQGGETQYF

j_call: TRBJ1-2
v_call: TRBV19
d_call: -
clone_size: -
cdr3_nt: TGTGCCAGTAGTACTCCCCAGGGCTATGGCTACACCTTC
cdr3_aa: CASSTPQGYGYTF

j_call: TRBJ1-3
v_call: TRBV6-5
d_call: -
clone_size: -
cdr3_nt: TGTGCCAGCAGGGGGGTAGGCGGAAACACCATATATTTT
cdr3_aa: CASRGVGGNTIYF

j_call: TRBJ1-5
v_call: TRBV25-1
d_call: -
clone_size: few
cdr3_nt: TGTGCCAGCAGTGAAGCTACTAGCAAGCCCCAGCATTTT
cdr3_aa: CASSEATSKPQHF

j_call: TRBJ2-7
v_call: TRBV4-1
d_call: -
clone_size: -
cdr3_nt: TGCGCCAGCAGCCAAGGTTGGAGGGAGAACGAGCAGTACTTC
cdr3_aa: CASSQGWRENEQYF

j_call: TRBJ2-1
v_call: TRBV6-4
d_call: -
clone_size: -
cdr3_nt: TGTGCCAGCAGTGACCGGACAAACAATGAGCAGTTCTTC
cdr3_aa: CASSDRTNNEQFF

j_call: TRBJ2-7
v_call: TRBV5-6
d_call: TRBD1
clone_size: -
cdr3_nt: TGTGCCAGCAGCTTGACGACAGGGCCGTTTCGCTCCTACGAGCAGTACTTC
cdr3_aa: CASSLTTGPFRSYEQYF

j_call: TRBJ1-1
v_call: TRBV7-9
d_call: -
clone_size: -
cdr3_nt: TGTGCCAGCAGCGTCCACGGATCGAACACTGAAGCTTTCTTT
cdr3_aa: CASSVHGSNTEAFF

j_call: TRBJ1-4
v_call: TRBV9
d_call: -
clone_size: -
cdr3_nt: TGTGCCAGCAGCGTAGAAGCAGGGGCCCTTAATGAAAAACTGTTTTTT
cdr3_aa: CASSVEAGALNEKLFF

j_call: TRBJ2-7
v_call: TRBV21-1
d_call: -
clone_size: -
cdr3_nt: TGTGCCAGCAGCTGGGACAGGGGCTACGAGCAGTACTTC
cdr3_aa: CASSWDRGYEQYF

j_call: TRBJ2-1
v_call: TRBV18
d_call: -
clone_size: -
cdr3_nt: TGTGCCAGCTCACCTATGGGAGGTCACAATGAGCAGTTCTTC
cdr3_aa: CASSPMGGHNEQFF

j_call: TRBJ2-7
v_call: TRBV5-6
d_call: TRBD1
clone_size: -
cdr3_nt: TGTGCCAGCAGCTGGGACAGGGGCACCCACGAGCAGTACTTC
cdr3_aa: CASSWDRGTHEQYF

j_call: TRBJ1-5
v_call: TRBV5-6
d_call: -
clone_size: -
cdr3_nt: TGTGCCAGCAGCCGCACGGGGGGCAATCAGCCCCAGCATTTT
cdr3_aa: CASSRTGGNQPQHF

j_call: TRBJ2-4
v_call: TRBV20-1
d_call: TRBD1
clone_size: -
cdr3_nt: TGCAGTTTCGACAGGGAAAACATTCAGTACTTC
cdr3_aa: CSFDRENIQYF

j_call: TRBJ1-1
v_call: TRBV18
d_call: TRBD1
clone_size: once
cdr3_nt: TGTGCCAGCTCATTAGGGACAGGGGTTTATACTGAAGCTTTCTTT
cdr3_aa: CASSLGTGVYTEAFF

j_call: TRBJ2-7
v_call: TRBV29-1
d_call: TRBD2
clone_size: once
cdr3_nt: TGCAGCGTTCCCGGCCTCAGCGGGAGTAACCACGAGCAGTACTTC
cdr3_aa: CSVPGLSGSNHEQYF

j_call: TRBJ2-2
v_call: TRBV4-1
d_call: -
clone_size: -
cdr3_nt: TGCGCCAGCAGCCAAGAGGTTTTGGCAGGGGGGATCGGGGAGCTGTTTTTT
cdr3_aa: CASSQEVLAGGIGELFF

j_call: TRBJ1-1
v_call: TRBV13
d_call: TRBD1
clone_size: -
cdr3_nt: TGTGCCAGCAGCTTGGGACAGGGTTTGACTGAAGCTTTCTTT
cdr3_aa: CASSLGQGLTEAFF

j_call: TRBJ2-7
v_call: TRBV4-1
d_call: TRBD1
clone_size: -
cdr3_nt: TGCGCCAGCAGCCAACTTGGGACAGGTACCTACGAGCAGTACTTC
cdr3_aa: CASSQLGTGTYEQYF

j_call: TRBJ2-1
v_call: TRBV19
d_call: -
clone_size: -
cdr3_nt: TGTGCCAGTAGTATAGTTAGCAATGAGCAGTTCTTC
cdr3_aa: CASSIVSNEQFF

j_call: TRBJ2-5
v_call: TRBV6-1
d_call: TRBD2
clone_size: -
cdr3_nt: TGTGCCAGCAGTGAAGCAGGGACTAGCCTCGAGACCCAGTACTTC
cdr3_aa: CASSEAGTSLETQYF

j_call: TRBJ1-1
v_call: TRBV6-5
d_call: TRBD1
clone_size: -
cdr3_nt: TGTGCCAGTCGAAACAGGGGAGGAGGTAGAGCTGAAGCTTTCTTT
cdr3_aa: CASRNRGGGRAEAFF

j_call: TRBJ2-2
v_call: TRBV29-1
d_call: -
clone_size: -
cdr3_nt: TGCAGCGTTGACCCGGGCACCGGGGAGCTGTTTTTT
cdr3_aa: CSVDPGTGELFF

j_call: TRBJ2-3
v_call: TRBV18
d_call: -
clone_size: -
cdr3_nt: TGTGCCAGCTCACTAACCCCGACAGTTACTAGCACAGATACGCAGTATTTT
cdr3_aa: CASSLTPTVTSTDTQYF

j_call: TRBJ2-5
v_call: TRBV10-3
d_call: -
clone_size: -
cdr3_nt: TGTGCCATCAGTGAGTCGTGGGTAGAGAGGGAACGGCAAGAGACCCAGTACTTC
cdr3_aa: CAISESWVERERQETQYF

j_call: TRBJ1-1
v_call: TRBV5-5
d_call: TRBD1
clone_size: -
cdr3_nt: TGTGCCCAGGGGGGCTATGGGCGCACTGAAGCTTTCTTT
cdr3_aa: CAQGGYGRTEAFF